Listed below are T cell receptor beta chains from one sample, sequenced in a study of EBV T-cell therapy then PD-1 blockade in nasopharyngeal carcinoma. Their target antigens are unknown. The protocol was immunoSEQ multiplex PCR, while the TCRdb copy is restricted to in-frame clones and leaves out a portion. This sample carries 14,000 or so clones, 80% to 90% of them seen once, and the ten largest clones take 32%. Sequencing used CD8+ T cells from blood, obtained at roughly day 110 from a patient whose treatment included autologous EBV-specific T cells and nivolumab. All receptors derive from a man aged 40-49 years with nasopharyngeal carcinoma. CDR3s include the opening cysteine and the closing phenylalanine or tryptophan. A D gene is named only where the DNA matches it firmly. Clone size is not always given. Where it is, it says once, few, many or a class for expanded clones.

D gene,J gene,clone size,V gene,CDR3 protein,CDR3 DNA
.,TRBJ2-7,.,TRBV4-1,CASSQDRIAGDLAYEQYF,TGCGCCAGCAGCCAAGATCGAATAGCCGGGGACCTTGCCTACGAGCAGTACTTC
TRBD2,TRBJ2-7,.,TRBV7-2,CASSLLGLAGGYEQYF,TGTGCCAGCAGCTTACTCGGACTAGCGGGGGGCTACGAGCAGTACTTC
.,TRBJ2-2,.,TRBV6-4,CASSDSMVPGELFF,TGTGCCAGCAGTGACTCGATGGTCCCCGGGGAGCTGTTTTTT
.,TRBJ2-2,.,TRBV9,CASSVGGLTGELFF,TGTGCCAGCAGCGTAGGGGGTCTCACCGGGGAGCTGTTTTTT
.,TRBJ2-7,.,TRBV9,CASGAAGEQYF,TGTGCCAGCGGGGCCGCTGGTGAGCAGTACTTC
.,TRBJ1-1,.,TRBV11-3,CASSPPLSAEAFF,TGTGCCAGCAGCCCTCCCCTATCGGCTGAAGCTTTCTTT
.,TRBJ2-1,.,TRBV6-2/TRBV6-3,CASSYSPGNNEQFF,TGTGCCAGCAGTTACTCTCCAGGAAACAATGAGCAGTTCTTC
TRBD1,TRBJ2-7,.,TRBV11-3,CASSPGTGADEQYF,TGTGCCAGCAGCCCGGGGACAGGGGCGGACGAGCAGTACTTC
.,TRBJ2-7,.,TRBV4-1,CASSQAGSRSGEQYF,TGCGCCAGCAGCCAAGCAGGGTCTCGAAGCGGGGAGCAGTACTTC
TRBD1,TRBJ2-1,.,TRBV10-3,CAISPEGANEQFF,TGTGCCATCAGCCCCGAGGGGGCAAATGAGCAGTTCTTC
.,TRBJ1-5,.,TRBV7-9,CASSLAPNQPQHF,TGTGCCAGCAGCTTAGCCCCCAATCAGCCCCAGCATTTT
.,TRBJ1-5,.,TRBV6-2/TRBV6-3,CASSYGQMMPQHF,TGTGCCAGCAGTTACGGACAAATGATGCCCCAGCATTTT
TRBD1,TRBJ2-7,once,TRBV4-3,CASSQDRQGIYEQYF,TGCGCCAGCAGCCAAGACAGACAGGGGATCTACGAGCAGTACTTC
.,TRBJ2-3,large,TRBV25-1,CASAAGDTQYF,TGTGCCAGCGCAGCCGGAGATACGCAGTATTTT
TRBD1,TRBJ1-2,.,TRBV27,CASSPWTGYGYTF,TGTGCCAGCAGTCCTTGGACAGGGTACGGCTACACCTTC
TRBD1,TRBJ1-1,.,TRBV4-3,CASSPGQGGPKAFF,TGCGCCAGCTCTCCGGGACAGGGGGGACCTAAAGCTTTCTTT
.,TRBJ2-7,few,TRBV7-9,CASSLRSGSYEQYF,TGTGCCAGCAGCTTACGGTCCGGCTCCTACGAGCAGTACTTC
.,TRBJ2-4,once,TRBV7-9,CASSQVLAKNIQYF,TGTGCCAGCAGCCAAGTTTTGGCCAAAAACATTCAGTACTTC
TRBD1,TRBJ2-1,.,TRBV7-3,CASSSTGGRYNEQFF,TGTGCCAGCAGCTCGACAGGGGGGCGGTACAATGAGCAGTTCTTC
TRBD2,TRBJ2-3,.,TRBV6-2/TRBV6-3,CASSRTRSDTQYF,TGTGCCAGCAGCCGGACTAGGAGCGATACGCAGTATTTT
.,TRBJ2-7,medium-sized,TRBV7-9,CASSLTPYYEQYF,TGTGCCAGCAGCTTAACACCCTACTACGAGCAGTACTTC
.,TRBJ2-1,few,TRBV6-1,CASSEAGGSYNEQFF,TGTGCCAGCAGTGAAGCGGGGGGCTCCTACAATGAGCAGTTCTTC
.,TRBJ2-7,.,TRBV5-6,CASSLAGGRVDEQYF,TGTGCCAGCAGCTTGGCCGGTGGCAGGGTGGATGAGCAGTACTTC
.,TRBJ1-2,.,TRBV4-3,CASSHLPSGGWHYGYTF,TGCGCCAGCAGCCACCTACCTTCTGGGGGGTGGCACTATGGCTACACCTTC